This T cell receptor beta chain came from a study of blood T cell repertoires in COVID-19. Study-level background: Specimens from acute and convalescent COVID-19 originated in the United States, Italy and Spain. PBMCs, B-cell-depleted T cells, or T cells were the source of the cDNA or gDNA that made up the material.

Measured with immunoSEQ multiplex PCR; TCRdb has only the in-frame clones, and not every one. The repertoire holds 180,000 or so clones, with around 84% as singletons. V was clipped by 4 bases and J by 7 bases, with 6 bases between them. CDR1 and CDR2 from the germline V gene are SGHKS and YYEKEE (reference sequence). This CDR3 spans 12 amino acids. The participants were between about 18 and 90 years old and came from about two dozen US areas. Researchers sorted participants into cohorts using their self-reported clinical history. This receptor was taken from a man between 45 and 60 years old who had recovered from COVID-19. The V and J genes are TRBV5-5 and TRBJ1-6; no firm D call. The specimen was PBMCs or T cells enriched from blood (not recorded which). DNA of the CDR3: TGTGCCAGCAGCACGGAGAATTCACCCCTCCACTTT. Protein product: CASSTENSPLHF.